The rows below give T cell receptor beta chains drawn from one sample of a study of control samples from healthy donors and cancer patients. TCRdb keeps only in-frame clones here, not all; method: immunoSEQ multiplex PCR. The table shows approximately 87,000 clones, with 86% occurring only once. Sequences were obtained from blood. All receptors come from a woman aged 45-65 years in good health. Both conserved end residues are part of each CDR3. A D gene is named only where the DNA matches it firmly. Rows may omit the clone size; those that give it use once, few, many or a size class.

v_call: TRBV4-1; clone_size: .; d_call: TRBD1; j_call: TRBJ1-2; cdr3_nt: TGCGCCAGCAGCCAAGGAAGGTGGGACAGGGGGCAACCTAACTATGGCTACACCTTC; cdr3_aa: CASSQGRWDRGQPNYGYTF
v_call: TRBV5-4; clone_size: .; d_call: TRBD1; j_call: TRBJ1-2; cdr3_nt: TGTGCCAGCAGTCCCAACCGGGACAGGGTGGACTATGGCTACACCTTC; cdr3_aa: CASSPNRDRVDYGYTF
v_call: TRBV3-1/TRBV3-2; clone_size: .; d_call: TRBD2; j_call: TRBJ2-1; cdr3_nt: TGTGCCAGCAGACCCCCCACTAGCGGGGCAAACAATGAGCAGTTCTTC; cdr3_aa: CASRPPTSGANNEQFF
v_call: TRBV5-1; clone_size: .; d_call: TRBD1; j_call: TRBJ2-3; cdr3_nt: TGCGCCAGCAGCTGGCCCCCCGGCCAGGGGGTCACAGATACGCAGTATTTT; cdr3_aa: CASSWPPGQGVTDTQYF
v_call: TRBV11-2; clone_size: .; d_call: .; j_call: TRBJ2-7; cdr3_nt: TGTGCCAGCAGTAATCTTTTCGGGGCCTCGGGGTACGAGCAGTACTTC; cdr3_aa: CASSNLFGASGYEQYF
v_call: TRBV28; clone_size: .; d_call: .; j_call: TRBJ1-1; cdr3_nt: TGTGCCAGCAGTCTCCCTCGTGGTTGGGGTCCGACGAACACTGAAGCTTTCTTT; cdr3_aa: CASSLPRGWGPTNTEAFF
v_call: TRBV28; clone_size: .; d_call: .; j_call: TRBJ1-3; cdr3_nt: TGTGCCAGCAGTTTAATCCACTCTGGAAACACCATATATTTT; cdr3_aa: CASSLIHSGNTIYF
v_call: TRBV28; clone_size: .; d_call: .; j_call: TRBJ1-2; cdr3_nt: TGTGCCAGCAGTTTATCAGGCAGGGACTATGGCTACACCTTC; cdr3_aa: CASSLSGRDYGYTF
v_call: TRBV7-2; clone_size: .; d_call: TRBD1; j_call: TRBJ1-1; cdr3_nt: TGTGCCAGCAGTCCTCAGAGGACAGGGAACACTGAAGCTTTCTTT; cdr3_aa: CASSPQRTGNTEAFF
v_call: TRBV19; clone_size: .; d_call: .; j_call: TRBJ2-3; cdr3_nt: TGTGCCAGTAGTAGGTCCTCCGGGGCCCTCACAGATACGCAGTATTTT; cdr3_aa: CASSRSSGALTDTQYF
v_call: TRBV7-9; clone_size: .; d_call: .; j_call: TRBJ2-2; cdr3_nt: TGTGCCAGCAGCTTAGAGGGCTATTCCGGGGAGCTGTTTTTT; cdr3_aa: CASSLEGYSGELFF
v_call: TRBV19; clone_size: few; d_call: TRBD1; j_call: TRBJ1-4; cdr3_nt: TGTGCCAGTAGTACGACAGGGGCAACCACTAATGAAAAACTGTTTTTT; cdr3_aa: CASSTTGATTNEKLFF
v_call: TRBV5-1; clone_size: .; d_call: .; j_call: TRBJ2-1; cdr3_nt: TGCGCCAGCAGCTTGGGCAGCGCCTCCTACAATGAGCAGTTCTTC; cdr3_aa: CASSLGSASYNEQFF
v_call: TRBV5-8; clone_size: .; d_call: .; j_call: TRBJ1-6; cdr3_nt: TGTGCCAGCAGCTCCCTCCAGGGGTGGGATTCACCCCTCCACTTT; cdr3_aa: CASSSLQGWDSPLHF
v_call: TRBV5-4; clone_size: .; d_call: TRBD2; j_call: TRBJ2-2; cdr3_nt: TGTGCCAGCAGCCCGGCATGGACTAGCGGGGGGACCGGGGAGCTGTTTTTT; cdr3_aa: CASSPAWTSGGTGELFF
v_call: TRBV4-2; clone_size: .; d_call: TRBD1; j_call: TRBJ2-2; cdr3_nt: TGTGCCAGCAGCCAAGAAATAGACAGGGGGGGAAACACCGGGGAGCTGTTTTTT; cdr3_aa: CASSQEIDRGGNTGELFF
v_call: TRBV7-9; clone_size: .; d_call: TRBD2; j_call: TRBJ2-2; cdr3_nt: TGTGCCGACAATCCGGGACTAGCGGGAGTAAGAACCGGGGAGCTGTTTTTT; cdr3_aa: CADNPGLAGVRTGELFF
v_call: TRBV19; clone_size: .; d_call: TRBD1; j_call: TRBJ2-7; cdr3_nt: TGTGCCAGCGCAAGACAGGGGAGCTCCTACGAGCAGTACTTC; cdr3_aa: CASARQGSSYEQYF
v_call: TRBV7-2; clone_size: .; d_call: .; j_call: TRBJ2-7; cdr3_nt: TGTGCCAGCAGCTTGTCTCCGTCCTACGAGCAGTACTTC; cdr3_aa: CASSLSPSYEQYF
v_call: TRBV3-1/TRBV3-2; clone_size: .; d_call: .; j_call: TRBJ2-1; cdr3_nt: TGTGCCAGCAGCCAGGTCGCGGCCCCCTCCTACAATGAGCAGTTCTTC; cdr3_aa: CASSQVAAPSYNEQFF